Here is one T cell receptor beta chain with its context. Antigen specificity is unknown. These data originate in a study of cytomegalovirus exposure and HLA in healthy donors. Across the whole study: There were about 85 million unique TCRs (from HLA-typed donors) in an early data release. Broader study findings: With further analysis later on, most CMV-associated TCR beta chains appeared HLA-restricted.

The PCR had 60 Vbeta and 13 Jbeta primers. Assay: immunoSEQ multiplex PCR; the TCRdb copy retains only in-frame clones and omits some. The sample includes roughly 140,000 clones, approximately 85% seen only once; the top ten take roughly 2.4%. Input material: PBMCs. The receptor was derived from a woman aged 18-35 years in good health and CMV-seronegative.

CDR3 nucleotides: TGTGCCAGCAGTCCCGGGACAGTTTACAATGAGCAGTTCTTC. This codes for CASSPGTVYNEQFF. The chain couples TRBV6-5 to TRBJ2-1; 7 bases agree with TRBD1. The CDR3 covers 14 residues. Germline CDR1 and CDR2: MNHEY and SVGAGI. V shed 5 bases and J 4 bases; nucleotides not matched to a gene: 5.